The clone carrying this T cell receptor beta chain has at least ten counts. Antigen unknown. The data were taken from a study of Graves' ophthalmopathy and Graves' hyperthyroidism. Amplification from RNA transcripts yielded the TCR beta CDR3 regions. HTBI-primed first-round RT-PCR preceded second-round multiplex PCR. TCRdb reanalysed the multiplex PCR reads using MiXCR and keeps one entry per CDR3 protein. The table records a few hundred thousand distinct CDR3 sequences, about a sixth of them present only once. V was trimmed by 2 bases and J by 4 bases, leaving 11 bases between them. Germline values: CDR1 MDHEN, CDR2 SYDVKM. This CDR3 region has 14 residues. General study points: Blood shared most expanded thyroid clonotypes above 0.001 frequency.

The sequence came from an adult woman with stable Graves' hyperthyroidism. Sequences were obtained from peripheral blood. The chain couples TRBV28 to TRBJ1-2; maybe TRBD1 (5 bases). The CDR3 loop is CASSLRGLTYGYTF. The CDR3 DNA is TGTGCCAGCAGTTTAAGGGGCCTAACCTATGGCTACACCTTC.